Following are 21 T cell receptor beta chains from one sample sequenced in a study of CD8 T cells in ankylosing spondylitis. TCRdb recomputed calls from the 5' RACE reads with MiXCR, one row per CDR3 protein. The sample records some 800,000 distinct CDR3 sequences, about 11% being singletons. Findings and caveats of the study: Seemingly characteristic of ankylosing spondylitis blood was a TCR beta motif consisting of several highly homologous variants.

The antigens of these receptors remain unknown. The sample was blood, either unsorted or a sorted T cell fraction (not recorded which). The receptors come from a male donor with ankylosing spondylitis.

This clonotype has only a few counts. The rearrangement joins TRBV6-5 to TRBJ2-2, with TRBD1 as a possible D gene (6 bases). Germline-derived CDR1 and CDR2 are MNHEY and SVGAGI. This CDR3 spans 16 amino acids. Trimming stripped 0 bases from V and 1 base from J, with 9 bases between. The CDR3 DNA reads as TGTGCCAGCAGTTACTCAGGGGGAGTGAACACCGGGGAGCTGTTTTTT. It yields the protein CASSYSGGVNTGELFF.

The rearrangement links TRBV29-1 to TRBJ2-5; TRBD1 matches at 7 bases. CDR1 is SQVTM, CDR2 ANQGSEA, per germline. J was trimmed by 2 bases and V by 5 bases; bases with no gene match: 8. The CDR3 loop spans 14 amino acids. As DNA, the CDR3 is TGCAGCGTTCGGGACAGAAACCTTCAAGAGACCCAGTACTTC. This translates into CSVRDRNLQETQYF. Full variable domain (outside the CDR3, taken from reference TRBV29-1 and TRBJ2-5): SAVISQKPSRDICQRGTSLTIQCQVDSQVTMMFWYRQQPGQSLTLIATANQGSEATYESGFVIDKFPISRPNLTFSTLTVSNMSPEDSSIYLCSVRDRNLQETQYFGPGTRLLVL.

This chain links TRBV24-1 with TRBJ2-3, with 14 bases identical to TRBD2. The CDR3 sequence is 17 residues long. Germline V gene lookup returns CDR1 KGHDR and CDR2 SFDVKD. The V and J ends lost 4 bases and 5 bases, in that order; junction bases with no gene match: 7. CDR3 in DNA: TGTGCCACCAGTGACTCTGGACTAGCGGGAGGACAAGATACGCAGTATTTT. Its translation: CATSDSGLAGGQDTQYF.

This clonotype was seen more than once but under ten times. Written as DNA, the CDR3 is TGTGCCAGCAGGACGACAGGGCAATTCTACGAGCAGTACTTC. Protein sequence: CASRTTGQFYEQYF. The chain employs TRBV28 and TRBJ2-7; 7 bases fit TRBD1. From germline, CDR1 is MDHEN and CDR2 SYDVKM. This CDR3 comprises 14 residues. Losses at the gene ends were 6 bases for V and 3 bases for J; bases not matched to a gene: 8.

The table lists this clonotype with many counts. The CDR3 nucleotides read TGCAGTGTCGGGTACACAGATACGCAGTATTTT. This codes for CSVGYTDTQYF. The rearrangement links TRBV20-1 to TRBJ2-3; D gene uncertain. V lost 7 bases and J lost 2, with 7 bases in between. Germline CDR1 and CDR2: DFQATT and SNEGSKA (reference sequence). CDR3 length: 11 amino acids.

This clonotype appeared a few times. The chain is built from TRBV12-3 or TRBV12-4 and TRBJ1-2, with 7 nucleotides matching TRBD1. The CDR3 consists of 18 residues. V shed 6 bases, J shed 0 bases, and the junction held 16 bases outside the gene matches. Here the CDR3 reads CASRGGGRKTLANYGYTF. The CDR3 DNA reads as TGTGCCAGCAGGGGAGGGGGCCGAAAAACGTTAGCTAACTATGGCTACACCTTC.

This clonotype appeared a few times. This chain joins TRBV20-1 and TRBJ2-1, with 13 nucleotides matching TRBD2. Looked up from germline, CDR1 is DFQATT and CDR2 is SNEGSKA (reference sequence). V lost 0 bases to trimming and J lost 7 bases; unmatched junction nucleotides: 3. The CDR3 contains 15 residues. The CDR3 bases are TGCAGTGCTAGAGACGGGGGACTAGCGGGAAATGAGCAGTTCTTC. Encoded protein: CSARDGGLAGNEQFF.

This clonotype was detected many times. V usage is TRBV5-1 and J usage is TRBJ1-4; D might be TRBD1 (6 bases). CDR1 SGHRS and CDR2 YFSETQ come from the germline V gene. There are 14 residues in the CDR3. V was clipped by 4 bases and J by 6 bases, with 13 bases between them. The CDR3 here is CASSQQGRDEKLFF. CDR3 coding DNA: TGCGCCAGCAGCCAGCAGGGGAGGGATGAAAAACTGTTTTTT. Complete variable domain (other parts from reference TRBV5-1 and TRBJ1-4): KAGVTQTPRYLIKTRGQQVTLSCSPISGHRSVSWYQQTPGQGLQFLFEYFSETQRNKGNFPGRFSGRQFSNSRSEMNVSTLELGDSALYLCASSQQGRDEKLFFGSGTQLSVL.

This clonotype appeared many times. The chain combines TRBV29-1 with TRBJ1-1, with D perhaps TRBD1 (5 bases). Between the trimmed V and J ends, which lost 6 bases and 11 bases, there was a span of 22 bases. The CDR3 is 13 residues long. CDR1 SQVTM and CDR2 ANQGSEA come from the germline V gene. The CDR3 is CSVGGGPYLNAFF. The CDR3 coding sequence is TGCAGCGTCGGCGGGGGACCATACTTGAACGCTTTCTTT. The full variable domain, its missing parts supplied by reference TRBV29-1 and TRBJ1-1, is SAVISQKPSRDICQRGTSLTIQCQVDSQVTMMFWYRQQPGQSLTLIATANQGSEATYESGFVIDKFPISRPNLTFSTLTVSNMSPEDSSIYLCSVGGGPYLNAFFGQGTRLTVV.

The J gene is TRBJ1-2, the V gene TRBV20-1; D not certain. The CDR3 runs to 11 residues. With 0 bases removed from V and 8 bases from J, the gap between germline ends came to 7 bases. Germline V CDR1 and CDR2: DFQATT, SNEGSKA (reference sequence). The CDR3 reads CSARDGEGYTF. The CDR3 DNA reads as TGCAGTGCTAGAGATGGGGAGGGCTACACCTTC.

In its sample, this clonotype was seen once. V is TRBV21-1 and J is TRBJ2-1. TRBV21-1 is flagged as a pseudogene. This CDR3 has 16 amino acids. The CDR3 DNA sequence: TGTGCCAGCAGCAAAGAGGACGGGACCTCCTACAATGAGCAGTTCTTC. Protein: CASSKEDGTSYNEQFF.

This chain uses TRBV6-2 or TRBV6-3 with TRBJ2-3; 11 nucleotides agree with TRBD2. The trim removed 7 bases at V and 5 bases at J, leaving 8 bases unmatched. This CDR3 comprises 15 residues. Per the germline V gene, CDR1 is MNHEY and CDR2 is SVGEGT. The CDR3 DNA reads TGTGCCAGCACCTTTAGCGGGAGGGCCGAAGATACGCAGTATTTT. This codes for CASTFSGRAEDTQYF.

This clonotype was counted many times. V is TRBV4-2 and J is TRBJ1-2; 8 nucleotides agree with TRBD1. This CDR3 region has 17 residues. Trimming removed 0 bases from V and 4 bases from J; junction bases left unmatched: 10. Germline V gene lookup returns CDR1 LGHNA and CDR2 YNFKEQ. The CDR3 here is CASSQESKTGAAYGYTF. The CDR3 DNA is TGTGCCAGCAGCCAAGAAAGTAAGACAGGGGCAGCCTATGGCTACACCTTC.

The rearrangement joins TRBV20-1 to TRBJ2-7; 7 nucleotides align to TRBD1. V was clipped by 6 bases and J by 1 base; unmatched bases: 6. The CDR3 totals 13 residues. In germline, CDR1 is DFQATT, CDR2 SNEGSKA (reference sequence). CDR3 sequence: CSARRDRSYEQYF. Written as DNA, the CDR3 is TGCAGTGCCCGCCGGGACAGATCCTACGAGCAGTACTTC.

This clonotype was observed a few times. The V and J genes are TRBV4-2 and TRBJ2-3; D unresolved. V shed 0 bases and J shed 3 bases, with 4 bases lying between them. The CDR3 consists of 13 residues. Germline V gene sequence: CDR1 LGHNA, CDR2 YNFKEQ. This CDR3 reads CASSQEQTDTQYF. CDR3 in DNA: TGTGCCAGCAGCCAAGAACAAACAGATACGCAGTATTTT.

This clonotype was detected many times. The V call is TRBV20-1, the J call TRBJ2-2; D remains unclear. CDR1 and CDR2 from the germline V gene are DFQATT and SNEGSKA (reference sequence). V lost 6 bases, J lost 6 bases, and 11 bases lay in between. The CDR3 is 12 residues long. CDR3 sequence (DNA): TGCAGTGCCGACCAGTGGTCCGGGGAGCTGTTTTTT. The encoded protein is CSADQWSGELFF.

This clonotype was found many times. The genes are TRBV24-1 and TRBJ2-1, with D possibly being TRBD2 (5 bases). V shed 3 bases and J shed 15 bases, with 20 bases lying between them. Germline CDR1 and CDR2: KGHDR and SFDVKD. The CDR3 runs to 14 residues. The CDR3 protein is CATSDPFTPGEWFF. CDR3 bases: TGTGCCACCAGTGATCCTTTCACCCCCGGGGAGTGGTTCTTC.

This clonotype was recorded many times. The V gene is TRBV6-2 or TRBV6-3, the J gene TRBJ2-5; D is unresolved. V was trimmed by 4 bases and J by 5 bases, leaving 8 bases between them. This CDR3 is built from 12 residues. Germline assignment: CDR1 MNHEY and CDR2 SVGEGT. CDR3 sequence reads: CASSLWRETQYF. The DNA for the CDR3 is TGTGCCAGCAGTTTGTGGCGGGAGACCCAGTACTTC.

The sample holds a few counts of this clonotype. The gene calls are TRBV12-3 or TRBV12-4 and TRBJ1-5, with 12 positions matching TRBD1. This CDR3 spans 17 amino acids. V lost 5 bases, J lost 4 bases, and 9 bases stayed unmatched. Written as DNA, the CDR3 is TGTGCCAGCAGTCGACCGGGACAGGGGGCAGGGAATCAGCCCCAGCATTTT. Protein product: CASSRPGQGAGNQPQHF.

This clonotype was counted only a few times. The rearrangement uses TRBV6-1 and TRBJ2-1; TRBD2 agrees at 11 bases. The ends lost 6 bases at V and 7 bases at J; junction bases unmatched: 14. This CDR3 contains 17 residues. Germline V CDR1 and CDR2: MNHNS, SASEGT. CDR3 DNA: TGTGCCAGCAGATCCCCCAGCCGGGCTAGCGGGAGGAATGAGCAGTTCTTC. Translation: CASRSPSRASGRNEQFF.

This clonotype was recorded a few times. The V call is TRBV4-2, the J call TRBJ2-1; D remains ambiguous. V was shortened by 0 bases and J by 4 bases, with 13 bases between the two germline ends. Germline V gives CDR1 LGHNA, CDR2 YNFKEQ. The CDR3 is 16 amino acids. Here the CDR3 reads CASSQEANPTYNEQFF. The CDR3 region has the DNA TGTGCCAGCAGCCAAGAAGCCAACCCCACTTACAATGAGCAGTTCTTC.